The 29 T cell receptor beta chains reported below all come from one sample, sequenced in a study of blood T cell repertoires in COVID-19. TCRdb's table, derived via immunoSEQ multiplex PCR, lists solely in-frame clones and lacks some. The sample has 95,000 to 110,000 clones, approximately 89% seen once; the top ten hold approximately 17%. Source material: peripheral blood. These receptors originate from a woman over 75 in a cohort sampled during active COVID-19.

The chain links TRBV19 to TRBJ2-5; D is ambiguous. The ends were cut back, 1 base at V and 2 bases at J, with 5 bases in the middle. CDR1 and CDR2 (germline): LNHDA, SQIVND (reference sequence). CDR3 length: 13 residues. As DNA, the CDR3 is TGTGCCAGTAGTATAGTATTACAAGAGACCCAGTACTTC. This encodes CASSIVLQETQYF. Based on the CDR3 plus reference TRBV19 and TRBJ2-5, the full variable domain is DGGITQSPKYLFRKEGQNVTLSCEQNLNHDAMYWYRQDPGQGLRLIYYSQIVNDFQKGDIAEGYSVSREKKESFPLTVTSAQKNPTAFYLCASSIVLQETQYFGPGTRLLVL.

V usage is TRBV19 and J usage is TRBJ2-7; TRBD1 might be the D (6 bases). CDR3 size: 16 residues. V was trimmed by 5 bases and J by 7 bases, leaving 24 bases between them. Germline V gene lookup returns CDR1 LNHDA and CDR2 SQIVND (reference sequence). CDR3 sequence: CASSPNRGDILREQYF. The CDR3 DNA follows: TGTGCCAGTAGTCCCAACCGTGGGGACATATTAAGGGAGCAGTACTTC.

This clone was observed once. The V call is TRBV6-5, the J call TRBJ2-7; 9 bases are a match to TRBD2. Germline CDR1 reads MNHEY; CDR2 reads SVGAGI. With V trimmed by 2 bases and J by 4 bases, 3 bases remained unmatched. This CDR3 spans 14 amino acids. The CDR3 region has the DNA TGTGCCAGCAGTTACCGCGGGGGGGCGTACGAGCAGTACTTC. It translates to CASSYRGGAYEQYF.

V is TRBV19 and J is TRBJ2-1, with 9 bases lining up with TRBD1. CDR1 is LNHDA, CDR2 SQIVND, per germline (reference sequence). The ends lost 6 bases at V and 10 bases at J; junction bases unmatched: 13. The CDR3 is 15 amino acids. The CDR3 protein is CASSSTGTGLGEQFF. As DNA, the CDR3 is TGTGCCAGTAGCTCGACCGGGACAGGGTTAGGGGAGCAGTTCTTC.

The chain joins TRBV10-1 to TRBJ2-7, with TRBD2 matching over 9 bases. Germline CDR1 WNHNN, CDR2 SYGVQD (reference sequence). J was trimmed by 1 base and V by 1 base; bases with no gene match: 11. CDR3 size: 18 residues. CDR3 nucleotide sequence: TGCGCCAGCAGTGAGTGGGGTTTAGCGGGAGACCATTCCTACGAGCAGTACTTC. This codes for CASSEWGLAGDHSYEQYF.

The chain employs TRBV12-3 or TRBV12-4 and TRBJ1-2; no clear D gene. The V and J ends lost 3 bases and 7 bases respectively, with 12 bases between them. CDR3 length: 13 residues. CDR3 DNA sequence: TGTGCCAGCAGTTTCGGCGGTGCTACTGGCTACACCTTC. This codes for CASSFGGATGYTF.

CDR3 region: CASSPIGEAKRSSPNTGELFF. CDR3 nucleotide sequence: TGCGCCAGCAGCCCGATAGGGGAGGCCAAGCGCAGTTCACCGAACACCGGGGAGCTGTTTTTT. The chain recombines TRBV4-1 with TRBJ2-2; possibly TRBD2 for D (6 bases). The CDR3 length is 21 residues. The V gene lost 4 bases and the J gene lost 0 bases, with 27 bases spanning the gap. The germline CDR1 and CDR2 sequences are MGHRA and YSYEKL.

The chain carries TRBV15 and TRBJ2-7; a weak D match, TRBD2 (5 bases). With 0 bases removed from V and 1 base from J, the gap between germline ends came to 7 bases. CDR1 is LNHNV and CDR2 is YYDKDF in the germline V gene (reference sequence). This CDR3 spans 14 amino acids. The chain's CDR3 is CATSRDRTSYEQYF. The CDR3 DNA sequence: TGTGCCACCAGCAGAGACCGGACTTCCTACGAGCAGTACTTC.

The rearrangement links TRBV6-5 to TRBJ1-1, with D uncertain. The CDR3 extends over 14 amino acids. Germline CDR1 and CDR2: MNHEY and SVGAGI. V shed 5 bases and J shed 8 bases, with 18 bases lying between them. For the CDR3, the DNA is TGTGCCAGCAGTCCAACTCCCGGGATGGGGGAAGCTTTCTTT. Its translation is CASSPTPGMGEAFF.

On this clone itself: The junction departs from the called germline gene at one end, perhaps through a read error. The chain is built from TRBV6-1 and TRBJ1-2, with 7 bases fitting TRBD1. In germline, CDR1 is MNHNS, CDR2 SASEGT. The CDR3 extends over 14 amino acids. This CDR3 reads CASSEATGFYGYTF. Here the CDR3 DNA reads TGTGCCAGCAGCGAAGCGACAGGGTTCTATGGCTACACCTTC.

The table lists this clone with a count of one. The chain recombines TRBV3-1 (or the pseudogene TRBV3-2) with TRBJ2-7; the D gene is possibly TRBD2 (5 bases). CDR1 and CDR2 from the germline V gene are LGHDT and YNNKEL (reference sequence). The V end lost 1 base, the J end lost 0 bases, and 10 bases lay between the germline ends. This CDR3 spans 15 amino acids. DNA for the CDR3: TGTGCCAGCAGCCAAGTCCCGGACTCCTCCTACGAGCAGTACTTC. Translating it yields CASSQVPDSSYEQYF.

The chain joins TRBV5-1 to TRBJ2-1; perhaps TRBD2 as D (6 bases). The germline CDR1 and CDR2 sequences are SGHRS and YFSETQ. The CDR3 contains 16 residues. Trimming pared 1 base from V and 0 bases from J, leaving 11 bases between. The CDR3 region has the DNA TGCGCCAGCAGCTTGCGGCGGGACGGCTCCTACAATGAGCAGTTCTTC. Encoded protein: CASSLRRDGSYNEQFF.

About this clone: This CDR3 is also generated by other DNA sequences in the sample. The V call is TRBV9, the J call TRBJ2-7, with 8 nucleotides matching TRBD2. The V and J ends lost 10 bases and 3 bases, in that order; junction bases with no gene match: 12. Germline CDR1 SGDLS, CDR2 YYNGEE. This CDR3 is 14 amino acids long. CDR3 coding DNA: TGTGCCTCGGGAGGGGGGGGGCCCCTCTACGAGCAGTACTTC. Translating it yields CASGGGGPLYEQYF.

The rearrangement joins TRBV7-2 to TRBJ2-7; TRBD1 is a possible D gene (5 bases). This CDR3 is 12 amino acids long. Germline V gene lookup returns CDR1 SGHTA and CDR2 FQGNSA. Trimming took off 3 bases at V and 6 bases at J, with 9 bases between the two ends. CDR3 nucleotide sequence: TGTGCCAGCAGCTTGGAAAGGGGCGAGCAGTACTTC. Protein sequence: CASSLERGEQYF.

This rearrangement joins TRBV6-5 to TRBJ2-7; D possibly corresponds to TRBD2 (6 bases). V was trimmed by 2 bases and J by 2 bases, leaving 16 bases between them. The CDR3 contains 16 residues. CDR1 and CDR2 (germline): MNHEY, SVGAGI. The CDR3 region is CASSYTSGVEAYEQYF. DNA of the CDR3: TGTGCCAGCAGTTACACGTCGGGGGTGGAGGCCTACGAGCAGTACTTC.

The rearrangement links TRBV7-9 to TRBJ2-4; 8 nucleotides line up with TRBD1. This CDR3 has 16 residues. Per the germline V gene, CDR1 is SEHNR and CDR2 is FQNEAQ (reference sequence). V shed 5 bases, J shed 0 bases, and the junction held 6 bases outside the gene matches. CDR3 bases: TGTGCCAGCAGCCCTCAGGGGGCCCTAGCCAAAAACATTCAGTACTTC. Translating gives CASSPQGALAKNIQYF.

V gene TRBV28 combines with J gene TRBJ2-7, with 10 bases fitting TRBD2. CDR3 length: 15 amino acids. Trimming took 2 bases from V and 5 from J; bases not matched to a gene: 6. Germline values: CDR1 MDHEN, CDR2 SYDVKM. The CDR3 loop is CASSLGSSGSNEQYF. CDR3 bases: TGTGCCAGCAGTTTAGGCTCTAGCGGGAGCAACGAGCAGTACTTC.

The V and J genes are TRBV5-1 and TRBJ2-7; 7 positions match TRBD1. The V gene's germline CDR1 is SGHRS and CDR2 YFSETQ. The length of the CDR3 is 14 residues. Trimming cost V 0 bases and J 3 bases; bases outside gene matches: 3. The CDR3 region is CASSLEGGFYEQYF. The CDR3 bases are TGCGCCAGCAGCTTGGAAGGGGGCTTCTACGAGCAGTACTTC.

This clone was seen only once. The CDR3: CASRGGQGGEQYF. The CDR3 nucleotides are TGTGCCAGCAGAGGGGGACAGGGTGGCGAGCAGTACTTC. J is TRBJ2-7 and V is TRBV28; 9 bases map to TRBD1. V was pared by 6 bases and J by 6 bases, with 6 bases of the junction left unmatched. CDR3 length: 13 residues. Germline CDR1 MDHEN, CDR2 SYDVKM.

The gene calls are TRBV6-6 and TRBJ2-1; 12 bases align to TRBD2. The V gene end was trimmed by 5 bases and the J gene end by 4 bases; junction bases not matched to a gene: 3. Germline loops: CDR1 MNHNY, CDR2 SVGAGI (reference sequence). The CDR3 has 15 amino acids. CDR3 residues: CASSGGLAGYNEQFF. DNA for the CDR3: TGTGCCAGCAGTGGCGGACTAGCGGGATACAATGAGCAGTTCTTC.

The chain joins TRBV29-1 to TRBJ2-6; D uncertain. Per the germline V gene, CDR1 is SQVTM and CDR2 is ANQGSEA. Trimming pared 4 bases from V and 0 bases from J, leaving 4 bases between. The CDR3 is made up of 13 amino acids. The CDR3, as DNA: TGCAGCGTTGCTATCTCTGGGGCCAACGTCCTGACTTTC. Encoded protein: CSVAISGANVLTF.

This CDR3 reads CASNRQGPNYGYTF. The CDR3 DNA sequence: TGTGCCAGTAACCGGCAGGGGCCTAACTATGGCTACACCTTC. V usage is TRBV19 and J usage is TRBJ1-2, with D maybe TRBD1 (6 bases). The germline V gene encodes CDR1 LNHDA and CDR2 SQIVND (reference sequence). The ends were cut back, 7 bases at V and 0 bases at J, with 12 bases in the middle. The CDR3 covers 14 residues.

CDR3 protein: CASSHSLGQGNTEAFF. The CDR3, as DNA: TGCGCCAGCAGCCATTCCTTGGGACAGGGGAACACTGAAGCTTTCTTT. The chain has TRBV4-1 and TRBJ1-1; TRBD1 agrees at 9 bases. The CDR3 length is 16 residues. The J segment lost 1 base and the V segment lost 3 bases, leaving 6 bases of the junction unmatched. The germline V gene encodes CDR1 MGHRA and CDR2 YSYEKL.

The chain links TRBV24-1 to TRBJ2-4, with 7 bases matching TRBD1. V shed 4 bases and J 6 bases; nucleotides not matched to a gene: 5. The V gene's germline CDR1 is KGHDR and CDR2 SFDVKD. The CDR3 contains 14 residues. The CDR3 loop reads CATSDPGTVNIQYF. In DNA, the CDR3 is TGTGCCACCAGTGACCCCGGGACAGTAAACATTCAGTACTTC.

CDR3 coding DNA: TGTGCCAGTAGTAAATACAATGCCTACGAGCAGTACTTC. Encoded protein: CASSKYNAYEQYF. The V gene is TRBV19, the J gene TRBJ2-7, with unresolved D. This CDR3 region has 13 residues. Trimming cost V 4 bases and J 2 bases, with 9 bases left between them. Germline loops: CDR1 LNHDA, CDR2 SQIVND (reference sequence).

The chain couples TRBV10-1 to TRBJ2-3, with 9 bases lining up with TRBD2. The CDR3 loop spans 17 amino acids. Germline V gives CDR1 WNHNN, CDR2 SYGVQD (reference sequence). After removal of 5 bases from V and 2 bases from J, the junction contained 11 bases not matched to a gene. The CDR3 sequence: CASSRFTTSGSTDTQYF. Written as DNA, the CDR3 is TGCGCCAGCAGTCGCTTTACCACTAGCGGGTCCACAGATACGCAGTATTTT.

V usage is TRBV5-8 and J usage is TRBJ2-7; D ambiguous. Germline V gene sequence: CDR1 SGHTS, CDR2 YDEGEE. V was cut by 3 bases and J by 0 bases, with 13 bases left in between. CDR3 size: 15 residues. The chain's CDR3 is CASSSLSDNSYEQYF. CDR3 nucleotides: TGTGCCAGCAGCTCTCTTTCTGACAACTCCTACGAGCAGTACTTC.

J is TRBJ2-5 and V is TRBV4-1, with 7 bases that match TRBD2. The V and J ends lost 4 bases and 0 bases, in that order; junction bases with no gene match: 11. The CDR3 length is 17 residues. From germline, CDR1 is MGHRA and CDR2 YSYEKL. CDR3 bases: TGCGCCAGCAGCCCCTCGGGCGGGGGATCGTACCAAGAGACCCAGTACTTC. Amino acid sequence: CASSPSGGGSYQETQYF.

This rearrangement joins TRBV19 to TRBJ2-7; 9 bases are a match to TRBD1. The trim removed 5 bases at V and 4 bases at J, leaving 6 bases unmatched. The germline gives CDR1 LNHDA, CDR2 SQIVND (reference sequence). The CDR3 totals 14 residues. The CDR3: CASSEQGARYEQYF. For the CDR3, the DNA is TGTGCCAGTAGTGAACAGGGGGCGAGGTACGAGCAGTACTTC. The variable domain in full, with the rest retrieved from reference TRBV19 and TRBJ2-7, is DGGITQSPKYLFRKEGQNVTLSCEQNLNHDAMYWYRQDPGQGLRLIYYSQIVNDFQKGDIAEGYSVSREKKESFPLTVTSAQKNPTAFYLCASSEQGARYEQYFGPGTRLTVT.